This T cell receptor (beta chain) was captured in a study of blood T cell repertoires in COVID-19. Across the whole study: Acute and convalescent COVID-19 specimens originated in the United States, Italy and Spain.

Trimming at V came to 8 bases and at J to 3 bases, leaving 5 bases not matched to a gene. Germline V gene lookup returns CDR1 SNHLY and CDR2 FYNNEI. The CDR3 length is 13 residues. Authors' data handling: Counts of nucleated cells, estimated from reference gene primer amplification, were obtained. TCRdb's table, derived via immunoSEQ multiplex PCR, lists solely in-frame clones and lacks some. V and J calls and clone size follow that table, whereas D and trimming were derived from the DNA. The table records tens of thousands of clones, approximately 90% of them present only once. The sequence was obtained from a woman aged 80 or over with COVID-19, enrolled during active disease. Sequencing was carried out using peripheral blood. This chain joins TRBV2 and TRBJ2-7; 9 bases align to TRBD1. CDR3 amino acids: CASRDRAYYEQYF. CDR3 nucleotide sequence: TGTGCCAGCCGGGACAGGGCCTACTACGAGCAGTACTTC.